This T cell receptor (beta chain) is from a study of T cells in lung cancer brain metastases (dated by TCRdb to 2016 to 2018). Background on the whole study: About 85% of the 20 patients had a history of tobacco use, with a median of about 36 pack-years. Of the roughly 20 patients, roughly 17 received no interval therapy between resection of the primary and resection of the metastasis. The study compared TCR beta CDR3 repertoires between fully resected primary non-small cell lung cancers and paired brain metastases. Median interval between primary and brain metastasis specimen acquisition was around 350 days. A cohort of 20 patients was included, from whom 40 or so specimens were contributed, with one primary lung lesion and one brain metastasis obtained from each patient. An average DNA integrity number of about 3.9 was found in both primary and metastatic specimens, and no significant difference was detected between sites. The median age of the patients at first diagnosis was over 55 years, and the group included several males and 11 females.

Study-wide findings and limitations: Effects of preoperative corticosteroids on T cell infiltration in brain metastases could not be controlled. Brain metastases contained significantly fewer unique productive clones than the paired primaries (median about 1,500 versus 4,500). A significantly larger repertoire fraction was made up by the ten most abundant clones in brain metastases than in primaries, which was suggestive of clonal expansion. Most clones were specific to a single lesion, and overlap between paired lesions was limited (mean Morisita index around 0.25). DNA fragmentation in the FFPE samples may have kept the complete infiltrating T cell repertoire from being retrieved.

Between roughly 2 and 5 ug genomic DNA was input per sample, with paired samples receiving equal DNA input. TCR beta libraries were built with the immunoSEQ hsTCRbeta Kit using multiplexed V and J gene primers in two PCR steps. Pooled libraries, together with positive and negative controls, were sequenced on an Illumina MiSeq with a 100-cycle paired-end protocol. Per the authors' processing: The immunoSEQ vendor processed the raw data into normalized, annotated TCR beta repertoire reports. Richness was defined as unique clones by nucleotide sequence, with iChao1 and Efron-Thisted estimators extrapolating total richness. Paired lesions were characterized and compared using Pielou's evenness, Simpson's index, top-ten clone proportional abundance, and the Morisita overlap index. The clones in this table, taken by TCRdb from immuneACCESS, are in-frame only. Not every clone is retained; where verified, under half of the shortfall comes from an unresolved V gene, and the cause of the rest is unknown. V and J calls and clone size come straight from that table; D and trimming were deduced from the DNA. The sample table holds about 5,600 clones, of which roughly 82% were seen once. About 6.2% of the sample is taken by the ten largest.

With respect to this clone: Its antigen is currently not known. No much larger clone is present one base from it, and per-base qualities are unavailable.

Patients had resection either for delayed recurrence of a solitary brain metastasis or for synchronous oligometastatic disease. To avoid including cancers other than NSCLC, any patient with a history of multiple malignancies was excluded. Tumor areas were macrodissected from five or six deparaffinized 8.5 to 10 um unstained sections guided by marked H&E slides. All specimens were formalin-fixed and paraffin-embedded (FFPE). Genomic DNA was extracted using the AllPrep DNA/RNA FFPE Kit. The receptor was isolated from a man in his fifties or sixties with non-small cell lung cancer that had spread to the brain. Material for sequencing was tumor tissue from a brain metastasis. Sample cell subset or site, as interpreted from the label and publication: paired resected brain metastasis.

The nucleotides are TGTGCCAGCTCAGACCAACTCACGGGACCGAACACCGGGGAGCTGTTTTTT. Its protein product is CASSDQLTGPNTGELFF. The V gene is TRBV18 and the J gene is TRBJ2-2; the D match is possibly TRBD1 or TRBD2, with 5 bases aligned in each. V sheds 5 bases and J sheds 0 bases, leaving 16 bases between their ends. The germline V gene supplies CDR1 KGHSH and CDR2 LQKENI. The CDR3, cysteine through phenylalanine, is 17 amino acids long. Of the read, only the CDR3 DNA is kept; its 51 bases are in frame from base 1.